This is a list of T cell receptor beta chains from one sample in a study of tumor T cells in aggressive B-cell lymphoma. TCRdb's copy holds only in-frame clones and misses some; the assay was immunoSEQ multiplex PCR. Among about 1,600 clones listed, around 90% were seen once. Sequencing was performed on tumor tissue. These receptors originate from an adult with diffuse large B cell lymphoma. The CDR3 runs from the conserved cysteine through the conserved F or W. A D gene is named only where the DNA matches it firmly. Size is omitted from some rows. Given values are once, few, many or a class for expanded clones.

J gene	D gene	clone size	V gene	CDR3 protein	CDR3 DNA
TRBJ2-5	TRBD2	.	TRBV4-3	CASSRLAVGGETQYF	TGCGCCAGCAGCCGGCTAGCGGTCGGGGGGGAGACCCAGTACTTC
TRBJ2-2	.	.	TRBV7-6	CASSLGQDYTGELFF	TGTGCCAGCAGCTTAGGACAGGACTACACCGGGGAGCTGTTTTTT
TRBJ2-5	TRBD2	.	TRBV4-3	CASSPEGRSEREEGQETQYF	TGCGCCAGCAGCCCGGAAGGGCGAAGTGAGCGGGAGGAGGGGCAAGAGACCCAGTACTTC
TRBJ1-2	TRBD1	.	TRBV4-3	CASSQERTGYYGYTF	TGCGCCAGCAGCCAAGAAAGGACAGGGTACTATGGCTACACCTTC
TRBJ2-1	TRBD2	.	TRBV27	CASSLSVGGREFF	TGTGCCAGCAGTTTATCAGTGGGAGGGAGGGAGTTCTTC
TRBJ2-1	.	.	TRBV7-9	CASSFRGEQFF	TGTGCCAGCAGCTTCCGCGGTGAGCAGTTCTTC
TRBJ2-7	.	.	TRBV6-5	CASSYSNRWPYEQYF	TGTGCCAGCAGTTACTCGAACCGATGGCCCTACGAGCAGTACTTC
TRBJ2-5	TRBD1	.	TRBV18	CASSPGTGVWETQYF	TGTGCCAGCTCACCCGGGACAGGGGTGTGGGAGACCCAGTACTTC
TRBJ2-3	.	.	TRBV27	CASSRGAYTDTQYF	TGTGCCAGCAGCCGGGGGGCGTACACAGATACGCAGTATTTT
TRBJ1-2	.	.	TRBV28	CASSWTSLNYGYTF	TGTGCCAGCAGTTGGACATCCCTTAACTATGGCTACACCTTC
TRBJ2-1	TRBD2	.	TRBV6-7	CASTPARLAGEEDNEQFF	TGTGCCAGCACGCCAGCCCGTTTAGCGGGAGAGGAGGACAATGAGCAGTTCTTC
TRBJ2-7	TRBD2	few	TRBV7-9	CASSFEASGRPYEQYF	TGTGCCAGCAGCTTCGAGGCCAGCGGGAGGCCCTACGAGCAGTACTTC
TRBJ1-3	.	.	TRBV30	CAWAQDGSSGNTIYF	TGTGCCTGGGCCCAGGACGGGAGCTCTGGAAACACCATATATTTT
TRBJ2-3	.	.	TRBV13	CASSLVGGAGTDTQYF	TGTGCCAGCAGCTTAGTAGGGGGAGCTGGCACAGATACGCAGTATTTT
TRBJ1-1	.	.	TRBV4-3	CASSRNARLNTEAFF	TGCGCCAGCAGCCGAAACGCGAGGCTGAACACTGAAGCTTTCTTT
TRBJ1-3	.	.	TRBV11-2	CASSLGGDTIYF	TGTGCCAGCAGCTTAGGGGGGGACACCATATATTTT
TRBJ2-1	TRBD2	.	TRBV11-1	CASSRGLGSYNEQFF	TGTGCCAGCAGCCGGGGACTAGGTTCCTACAATGAGCAGTTCTTC
TRBJ2-3	TRBD2	.	TRBV5-1	CASSFRAGGAADTQYF	TGCGCCAGCAGCTTTCGAGCGGGAGGCGCCGCGGATACGCAGTATTTT
TRBJ2-1	TRBD1	.	TRBV28	CASSPTGWNNEQFF	TGTGCCAGCAGTCCGACAGGGTGGAACAATGAGCAGTTCTTC
TRBJ2-7	.	.	TRBV12-5	CASGLSYGYEQYF	TGTGCTAGTGGTTTGTCTTACGGCTACGAGCAGTACTTC
TRBJ1-4	.	.	TRBV29-1	CSALDSLTNEKLFF	TGCAGCGCACTGGACAGCTTAACTAATGAAAAACTATTTTTT
TRBJ2-3	TRBD2	.	TRBV27	CASSFSGDGTQYF	TGTGCCAGCAGTTTTAGCGGGGACGGTACGCAGTATTTT
TRBJ2-1	TRBD1	.	TRBV29-1	CSVNRDREFF	TGCAGCGTGAACCGGGACAGGGAGTTCTTC
TRBJ2-7	.	.	TRBV6-5	CASSYGPEGLSYEQYF	TGTGCCAGCAGTTACGGGCCCGAGGGCCTCTCCTACGAGCAGTACTTC
TRBJ2-2	.	.	TRBV11-1	CASSSDRRNTGELFF	TGTGCCAGCAGCTCCGACAGGCGAAACACCGGGGAGCTGTTTTTT
TRBJ1-2	.	.	TRBV6-5	CASSGPGVDGYTF	TGTGCCAGCAGTGGCCCAGGGGTGGATGGCTACACCTTC
TRBJ2-7	.	few	TRBV15	CATSRDPTGYYEQYF	TGTGCCACCAGCAGAGACCCGACAGGATACTACGAGCAGTACTTC
TRBJ1-3	TRBD1	.	TRBV4-1	CASSPSAKGAGNTIYF	TGCGCCAGCAGCCCATCAGCGAAGGGGGCAGGAAACACCATATATTTT
TRBJ2-5	TRBD2	.	TRBV9	CASSEGTSGSQETQYF	TGTGCCAGCAGCGAAGGGACTAGCGGGAGTCAAGAGACCCAGTACTTC
TRBJ2-7	.	.	TRBV4-2	CASSQSAGSLYEQYF	TGTGCCAGCAGCCAATCAGCGGGTTCCCTTTACGAGCAGTACTTC
TRBJ2-1	.	once	TRBV4-3	CASSQSLTNEQFF	TGCGCCAGCAGCCAATCCTTGACTAATGAGCAGTTCTTC
TRBJ1-1	TRBD1	.	TRBV7-2	CASSTWTGGTEAFF	TGTGCCAGCAGCACATGGACAGGGGGCACTGAAGCTTTCTTT
TRBJ2-7	.	once	TRBV18	CASLPDSSFYEQYF	TGTGCCAGCTTACCGGACAGCTCCTTCTACGAGCAGTACTTC
TRBJ2-5	TRBD1	.	TRBV5-4	CASSLPGTGVGKTQYF	TGTGCCAGCAGCTTGCCGGGGACAGGGGTTGGGAAGACCCAGTACTTC
TRBJ2-7	.	.	TRBV7-3	CASSLSGSSYEQYF	TGTGCCAGCAGCTTAAGCGGCAGCTCCTACGAGCAGTACTTC